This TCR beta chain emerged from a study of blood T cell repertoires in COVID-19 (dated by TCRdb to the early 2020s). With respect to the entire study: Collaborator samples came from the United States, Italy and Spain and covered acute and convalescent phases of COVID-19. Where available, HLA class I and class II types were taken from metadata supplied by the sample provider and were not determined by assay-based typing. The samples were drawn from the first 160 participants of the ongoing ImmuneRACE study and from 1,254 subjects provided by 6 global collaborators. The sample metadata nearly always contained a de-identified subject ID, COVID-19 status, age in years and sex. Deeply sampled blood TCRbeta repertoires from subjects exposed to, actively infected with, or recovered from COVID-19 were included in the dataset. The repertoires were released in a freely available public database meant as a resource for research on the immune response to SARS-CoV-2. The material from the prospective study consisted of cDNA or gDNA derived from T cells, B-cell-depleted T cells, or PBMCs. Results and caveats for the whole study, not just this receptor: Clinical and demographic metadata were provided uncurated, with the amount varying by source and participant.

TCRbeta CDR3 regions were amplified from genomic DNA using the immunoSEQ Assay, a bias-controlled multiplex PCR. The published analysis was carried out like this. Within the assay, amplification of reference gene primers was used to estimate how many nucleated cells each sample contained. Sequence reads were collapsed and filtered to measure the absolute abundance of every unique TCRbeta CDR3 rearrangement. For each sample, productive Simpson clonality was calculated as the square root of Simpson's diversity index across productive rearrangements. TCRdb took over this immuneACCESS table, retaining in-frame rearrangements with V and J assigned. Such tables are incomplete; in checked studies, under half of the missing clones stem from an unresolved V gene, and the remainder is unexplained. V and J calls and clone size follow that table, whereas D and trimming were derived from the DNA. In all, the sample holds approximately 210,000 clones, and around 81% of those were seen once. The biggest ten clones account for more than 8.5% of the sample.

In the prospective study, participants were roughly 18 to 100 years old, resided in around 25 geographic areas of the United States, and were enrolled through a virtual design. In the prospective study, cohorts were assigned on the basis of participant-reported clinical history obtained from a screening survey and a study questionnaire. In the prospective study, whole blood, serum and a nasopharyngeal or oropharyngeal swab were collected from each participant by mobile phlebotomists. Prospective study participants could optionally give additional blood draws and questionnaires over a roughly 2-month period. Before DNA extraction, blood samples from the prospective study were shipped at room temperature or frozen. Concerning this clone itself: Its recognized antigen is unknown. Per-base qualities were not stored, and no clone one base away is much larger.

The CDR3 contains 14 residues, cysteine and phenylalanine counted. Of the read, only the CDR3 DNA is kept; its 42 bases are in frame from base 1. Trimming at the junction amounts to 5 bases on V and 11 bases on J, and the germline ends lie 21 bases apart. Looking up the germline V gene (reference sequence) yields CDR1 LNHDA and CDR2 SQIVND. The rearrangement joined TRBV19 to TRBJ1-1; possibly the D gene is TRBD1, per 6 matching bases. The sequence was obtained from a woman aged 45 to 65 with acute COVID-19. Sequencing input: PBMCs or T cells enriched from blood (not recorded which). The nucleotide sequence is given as TGTGCCAGTAGTGGACAGACTGGTGGTGGGATGGCTTTCTTT. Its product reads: CASSGQTGGGMAFF.